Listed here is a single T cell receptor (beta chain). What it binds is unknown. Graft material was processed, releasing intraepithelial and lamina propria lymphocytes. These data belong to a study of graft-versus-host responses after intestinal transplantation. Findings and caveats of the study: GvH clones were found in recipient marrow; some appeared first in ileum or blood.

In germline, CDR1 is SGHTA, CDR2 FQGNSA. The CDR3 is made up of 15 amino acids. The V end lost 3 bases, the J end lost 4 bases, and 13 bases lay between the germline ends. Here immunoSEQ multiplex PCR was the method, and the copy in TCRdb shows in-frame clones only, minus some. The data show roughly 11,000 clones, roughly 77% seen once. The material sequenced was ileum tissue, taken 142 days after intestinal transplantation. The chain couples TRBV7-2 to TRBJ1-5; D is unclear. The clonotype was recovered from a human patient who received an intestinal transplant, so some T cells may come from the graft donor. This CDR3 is CASSLWGGRNQPQHF. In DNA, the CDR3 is TGTGCCAGCAGCTTGTGGGGAGGCCGAAATCAGCCCCAGCATTTT.